The 13 T cell receptor beta chains below all came from one sample that was sequenced in a study of blood T cell repertoires in COVID-19. Profiling relied on immunoSEQ multiplex PCR, and the TCRdb table lists in-frame clones only, not all of them. The sample includes approximately 47,000 clones, about four fifths of them seen just once. The sample consisted of peripheral blood. Receptors were obtained from a man between 60 and 70 years old with acute or convalescent COVID-19.

The rearrangement joins TRBV9 to TRBJ2-3; a weak D match, TRBD2 (7 bases). The CDR3 has 15 amino acids. Trimming took 2 bases from V and 5 from J, leaving 15 bases between them. Germline loops: CDR1 SGDLS, CDR2 YYNGEE. CDR3 in DNA: TGTGCCAGCAGCGTTGTGGGGGGGCCCCAAGATACGCAGTATTTT. Its protein product is CASSVVGGPQDTQYF.

This chain joins TRBV24-1 and TRBJ1-1, with TRBD1 as a possible D gene (5 bases). This CDR3 has 15 residues. Trimming took 5 bases from V and 4 from J, leaving 16 bases between them. Germline V gene lookup returns CDR1 KGHDR and CDR2 SFDVKD. CDR3 region: CATSAEGRGATEAFF. In nucleotides, the CDR3 is TGTGCCACCAGTGCCGAGGGGAGGGGAGCCACTGAAGCTTTCTTT.

This rearrangement joins TRBV12-3 or TRBV12-4 to TRBJ1-2; D is possibly TRBD1 (6 bases). The CDR3 covers 13 residues. V gave up 1 base and J gave up 6 bases, with 9 bases separating them. CDR3 coding DNA: TGTGCCAGCAGTTTAGACAGGGTGGATGGCTACACCTTC. Translating it yields CASSLDRVDGYTF.

V and J are TRBV30 and TRBJ1-2; D is unresolved. Germline CDR1 GTSNPN, CDR2 SVGIG (reference sequence). CDR3 length equals 11 residues. V was pared by 4 bases and J by 4 bases, with 7 bases between. Here the CDR3 reads CAWTAGYGYTF. Written as DNA, the CDR3 is TGTGCCTGGACCGCCGGCTATGGCTACACCTTC.

The genes are TRBV19 and TRBJ1-3; the D gene is possibly TRBD1 (6 bases). V dropped 2 bases and J dropped 2 bases, with 13 bases sitting between them. The CDR3 covers 16 residues. Germline V gene lookup returns CDR1 LNHDA and CDR2 SQIVND (reference sequence). The CDR3 bases are TGTGCCAGTAGTATAAGAGCGGCAGGGGCTGGAAACACCATATATTTT. Translation gives CASSIRAAGAGNTIYF.

V usage is TRBV24-1 and J usage is TRBJ2-5, with a tentative D call TRBD2 (6 bases). CDR1 is KGHDR, CDR2 SFDVKD, per germline. The V end lost 4 bases, the J end lost 5 bases, and 22 bases lay between the germline ends. CDR3 length: 17 residues. The CDR3 spells CATSEPEYLAGRETQYF. CDR3 sequence (DNA): TGTGCCACCAGTGAACCCGAGTACTTGGCAGGGAGGGAGACCCAGTACTTC.

For the CDR3, the DNA is TGTGCCTGGAGTGCGGGTTCAGATACGCAGTATTTT. Amino acids: CAWSAGSDTQYF. The V and J genes are TRBV30 and TRBJ2-3; no definite D call. The length of the CDR3 is 12 residues. CDR1 and CDR2 from the germline V gene are GTSNPN and SVGIG (reference sequence). The V and J ends lost 1 base and 4 bases respectively, with 6 bases between them.

The chain uses TRBV5-6 and TRBJ1-6; 9 nucleotides match TRBD1. Germline trimming cut 3 bases from V and 7 bases from J; bases unmatched to any gene: 17. Germline CDR1 SGHDT, CDR2 YYEEEE. The CDR3 has 19 residues. CDR3 amino acids: CASSYKGQGNPRLNSPLHF. In DNA, the CDR3 is TGTGCCAGCAGCTACAAGGGACAGGGCAATCCTCGTCTAAATTCACCCCTCCACTTT.

This chain links TRBV5-1 with TRBJ2-5, with D possibly matching TRBD2 (6 bases). Germline assignment: CDR1 SGHRS and CDR2 YFSETQ. Between the trimmed V and J ends, which lost 3 bases and 1 base, there was a span of 13 bases. CDR3 length: 15 amino acids. CDR3 in amino acids: CASSSAGRPQETQYF. The CDR3 bases are TGCGCCAGCAGCTCCGCGGGACGGCCCCAAGAGACCCAGTACTTC. The full variable domain, completed using reference TRBV5-1 and TRBJ2-5, is KAGVTQTPRYLIKTRGQQVTLSCSPISGHRSVSWYQQTPGQGLQFLFEYFSETQRNKGNFPGRFSGRQFSNSRSEMNVSTLELGDSALYLCASSSAGRPQETQYFGPGTRLLVL.

The V and J genes are TRBV11-3 and TRBJ2-1; 8 positions match TRBD1. The ends lost 6 bases at V and 8 bases at J; junction bases unmatched: 12. This CDR3 region has 15 residues. CDR1 is SGHNT, CDR2 YENEEA, per germline. The CDR3 nucleotides read TGTGCCAGCAGTCGTTTCGGACAGGGTGAGGATGAGCAGTTCTTC. Protein product: CASSRFGQGEDEQFF.

V is TRBV19 and J is TRBJ1-1; D is perhaps TRBD1 (5 bases). The CDR3 has 15 amino acids. The germline V gene encodes CDR1 LNHDA and CDR2 SQIVND (reference sequence). V lost 9 bases and J lost 0, with 17 bases in between. The CDR3 bases are TGTGCCAGCGGGAGGGTGGGGCAGATGAACACTGAAGCTTTCTTT. This translates into CASGRVGQMNTEAFF.

The J gene is TRBJ2-5, the V gene TRBV7-3; 8 bases agree with TRBD2. Per germline, CDR1 SGHTA and CDR2 FQGTGA. This CDR3 region has 15 residues. The trim removed 2 bases at V and 2 bases at J, leaving 4 bases unmatched. The chain's CDR3 is CASSLSAGAQETQYF. DNA for the CDR3: TGTGCCAGCAGCTTATCAGCGGGGGCTCAAGAGACCCAGTACTTC.

V usage is TRBV4-3 and J usage is TRBJ1-2; TRBD1 aligns across 9 bases. Germline V lookup: CDR1 LGHNA, CDR2 YSLEER. The CDR3 runs to 15 residues. Losses at the gene ends were 5 bases for V and 10 bases for J; bases not matched to a gene: 14. The CDR3 coding sequence is TGCGCCAGCAGCTTTCAGACCGGGACAGGGCAGTCCTACACCTTC. It codes for CASSFQTGTGQSYTF.